This T cell receptor beta chain originates from a study of CD8 T cells in ankylosing spondylitis. The study's findings and limits: For ankylosing spondylitis blood, a TCR beta motif of 7 or 8 highly homologous variants appeared characteristic.

V was trimmed by 5 bases and J by 4 bases, leaving 10 bases between them. Germline assignment: CDR1 SGHRS and CDR2 YFSETQ. The CDR3 has 13 residues. Worth noting for this clonotype: Antigen unknown.

TCRdb reanalysed the 5' RACE reads using MiXCR and keeps one entry per CDR3 protein. The sample has about 840,000 distinct CDR3 sequences; about 10% are singletons. Sample: blood, either unsorted or a sorted T cell fraction (not recorded which). This chain links TRBV5-1 with TRBJ2-1; D uncertain. The origin of this receptor is a male donor with ankylosing spondylitis. CDR3 nucleotide sequence: TGCGCCAGCAGAAGGTCAGAGTACAATGAGCAGTTCTTC. Translating it yields CASRRSEYNEQFF.